The rows below give T cell receptor beta chains drawn from one sample of a study of control samples from healthy donors and cancer patients. This table comes from immunoSEQ multiplex PCR, and its TCRdb copy is limited to in-frame clones, with some not included. Of some 70,000 clones in the sample, over 80% were seen once. Sequencing was done on a sample of blood. The receptor source for this set is a man aged 60-69 years in good health. CDR3s include the opening cysteine and the closing phenylalanine or tryptophan. A D gene is named only where the DNA matches it firmly. Clone size is stated in some rows and not others, as once, few, many or a class when expanded.

CDR3 length	D gene	V gene	clone size	J gene	CDR3 DNA	CDR3 protein
16	TRBD1	TRBV5-1	-	TRBJ2-1	TGCGCCAGCAGCCCGTCGGACAGGTTGGGTTACAATGAGCAGTTCTTC	CASSPSDRLGYNEQFF
12	-	TRBV30	-	TRBJ2-5	TGTGCCTGGAGTTTGATCCGGGAGACCCAGTACTTC	CAWSLIRETQYF
16	TRBD2	TRBV7-9	-	TRBJ2-5	TGTGCCAGCAGCCGATTTATAGCGGGACCGGGGGAGACCCAGTACTTC	CASSRFIAGPGETQYF
14	TRBD2	TRBV13	few	TRBJ2-3	TGTGCCAGCAGCTTAAGGGGACTAGCAGATACGCAGTATTTT	CASSLRGLADTQYF
16	TRBD1	TRBV6-6	-	TRBJ1-2	TGTGCCAGCATGGAGGGGCAGGGGGCCCTGATTTATGGCTACACCTTC	CASMEGQGALIYGYTF
16	TRBD2	TRBV6-2/TRBV6-3	-	TRBJ2-7	TGTGCCAGCAGTTACGGTCGCGGGAGAGTCTCCTACGAGCAGTACTTC	CASSYGRGRVSYEQYF
15	-	TRBV28	-	TRBJ1-6	TGTGCCAGCTGGCAACCGGGGCCGAATAATTCACCCCTCCACTTT	CASWQPGPNNSPLHF
12	-	TRBV2	-	TRBJ1-2	TGTGCCAGCAGGAGGGCTAACTATGGCTACACCTTC	CASRRANYGYTF
15	-	TRBV11-2	few	TRBJ2-1	TGTGCCAGCAGCTTAGGGCGGGGTGGTCACGCAGAGCAGTTCTTC	CASSLGRGGHAEQFF
17	TRBD1	TRBV5-6	few	TRBJ2-7	TGTGCCAGCAGCCGCAGGACAGGGATTCGGAACGTCTACGAGCAGTACTTC	CASSRRTGIRNVYEQYF
12	-	TRBV6-5	-	TRBJ1-5	TGTGCCAGCTTTGGGGGGGGTCAGCCCCAGCATTTT	CASFGGGQPQHF
16	TRBD2	TRBV7-9	-	TRBJ2-5	TGTGCCAGCAGCTTAGGTGTTAGCGGGAGTTTTGAGACCCAGTACTTC	CASSLGVSGSFETQYF
14	-	TRBV5-1	-	TRBJ2-1	TGCGCCAGCGCCTTCCGGTTCGAGGGAAGAGAGCAGTTCTTC	CASAFRFEGREQFF
14	-	TRBV7-2	-	TRBJ1-2	TGTGCCAGCAGCCCAAGGAACAGGGATCGGGGCTACACCTTC	CASSPRNRDRGYTF
16	TRBD2	TRBV7-9	-	TRBJ2-2	TGTGCCAGCAGCTTCAGATCTAGCGGGAACACCGGGGAGCTGTTTTTT	CASSFRSSGNTGELFF
12	-	TRBV30	-	TRBJ1-1	TGTGCCTGGAGTCGGGGGGACACTGAAGCTTTCTTT	CAWSRGDTEAFF
16	-	TRBV10-3	-	TRBJ1-2	TGTGCCATCAGTGAGTCTCCCCGCCAAACTAACTATGGCTACACCTTC	CAISESPRQTNYGYTF
16	-	TRBV5-1	once	TRBJ1-3	TGCGCCAGCAGCCCGACCCCGGGGGGCTCTGGAAACACCATATATTTT	CASSPTPGGSGNTIYF
15	TRBD1	TRBV13	few	TRBJ1-2	TGTGCCAGCAGTGTGCGTGGGGGACAGAACTATGGCTACACCTTC	CASSVRGGQNYGYTF
14	-	TRBV24-1	-	TRBJ2-5	TGTGCCACCGTTTTGGCCAGGAGAAAAGAGACCCAGTACTTC	CATVLARRKETQYF
10	-	TRBV20-1	-	TRBJ1-1	TGCAGTACGGTTAGGGCTGAAGCTTTCTTT	CSTVRAEAFF
13	TRBD1	TRBV19	-	TRBJ2-7	TGTGCCGGCTACCGGGACAGGGGCTACGAGCAGTACTTC	CAGYRDRGYEQYF
14	-	TRBV7-8	-	TRBJ2-2	TGTGCCAGCAGCTCGCAGGGTACGACCGGGGAGCTGTTTTTT	CASSSQGTTGELFF
16	TRBD2	TRBV7-3	-	TRBJ2-1	TGTGCCAGCAGCTTAGCTAGCGGGAGACCTTACAATGAGCAGTTCTTC	CASSLASGRPYNEQFF
14	-	TRBV15	-	TRBJ1-4	TGTGCCACCAGCGACTGGGGGAACGATGAAAAACTGTTTTTT	CATSDWGNDEKLFF
16	-	TRBV6-5	-	TRBJ2-1	TGTGCCAGCAGTTACTCCCGGAATGCAGCCTGGAATGAGCAGTTCTTC	CASSYSRNAAWNEQFF
17	TRBD2	TRBV29-1	-	TRBJ2-1	TGCAGCGTTGAAGAAACGACTAGCGGGAGTGTCTACAATGAGCAGTTCTTC	CSVEETTSGSVYNEQFF
16	TRBD2	TRBV5-4	-	TRBJ2-3	TGTGCCAGCAGCTCTATTGCGGGAGCTGGCACAGATACGCAGTATTTT	CASSSIAGAGTDTQYF
17	TRBD2	TRBV2	-	TRBJ2-1	TGTGCCAGCAGTGCCTCCTTACTAGCGGGAGGACACAATGAGCAGTTCTTC	CASSASLLAGGHNEQFF
16	-	TRBV19	-	TRBJ2-3	TGTGCCAGTAGTGTTACAGGGAGATCGGGCACAGATACGCAGTATTTT	CASSVTGRSGTDTQYF
14	-	TRBV6-2/TRBV6-3	-	TRBJ2-5	TGTGCCAGCAGTTACACATTCAGGGGAGAGACCCAGTACTTC	CASSYTFRGETQYF
16	TRBD2	TRBV4-2	few	TRBJ2-3	TGTGCCAGCAGTCCTAGGCCGGGACTAAGCACAGATACGCAGTATTTT	CASSPRPGLSTDTQYF
14	-	TRBV6-5	once	TRBJ1-6	TGTGCCAGCAGTTACGAGGGGTCGCATTCACCCCTCCACTTT	CASSYEGSHSPLHF
16	-	TRBV5-1	-	TRBJ2-3	TGCGCCAGCAGCTTGGCAGGTCCAGCCGTAGGAGATACGCAGTATTTT	CASSLAGPAVGDTQYF
13	-	TRBV30	-	TRBJ2-7	TGTGCCTGGAGATTCGCGGGGGCTGGCGAGCAGTACTTC	CAWRFAGAGEQYF
15	-	TRBV5-1	-	TRBJ1-1	TGCGCCAGCTCTCACTGGCCGAAAAGGAACACTGAAGCTTTCTTT	CASSHWPKRNTEAFF
13	-	TRBV5-8	-	TRBJ2-3	TGTGCCAGCAGCTTTGGACTCACAGATACGCAGTATTTT	CASSFGLTDTQYF
12	-	TRBV4-1	-	TRBJ2-7	TGCGCCAGCAGCCAAGGAGGGTTCGAGCAGTACTTC	CASSQGGFEQYF
14	TRBD1	TRBV18	-	TRBJ1-2	TGTGCCAGCTCACCTCTCACAGGGGACCTGGGCTACACCTTC	CASSPLTGDLGYTF
18	-	TRBV6-2/TRBV6-3	-	TRBJ2-1	TGTGCCAGCAGTTACTCTAGGCAGGGAGCGGCAGGGAAAAATGAGCAGTTCTTC	CASSYSRQGAAGKNEQFF
15	TRBD1	TRBV7-8	-	TRBJ1-5	TGTGCCAGCAGCCGGGGACAGGGGGGGGATCAGCCCCAGCATTTT	CASSRGQGGDQPQHF
16	-	TRBV24-1	-	TRBJ2-3	TGTGCCACCAGTGACCCCAGGAAGACTAGCACAGATACGCAGTATTTT	CATSDPRKTSTDTQYF
14	-	TRBV4-1	-	TRBJ2-1	TGCGCCAGCAGCCAAGGGGTTCGGGACAATGAGCAGTTCTTC	CASSQGVRDNEQFF
16	TRBD2	TRBV5-1	-	TRBJ2-1	TGCGCCAGCAGCCACCTAGCGGGGGGGGCCTACAATGAGCAGTTCTTC	CASSHLAGGAYNEQFF
14	-	TRBV28	-	TRBJ1-5	TGTGCCAGCAGCCCGTCAGCCGGACGTCAGCCCCAGCATTTT	CASSPSAGRQPQHF
13	TRBD1	TRBV30	-	TRBJ1-4	TGTGCCTGCGACAGGGGAAGAGGGGAAAAACTGTTTTTT	CACDRGRGEKLFF
12	TRBD1	TRBV28	-	TRBJ1-6	TGTGCCAGCGGGGACAGGAATTCACCCCTCCACTTT	CASGDRNSPLHF
15	-	TRBV7-8	-	TRBJ2-1	TGTGCCAGCAGCTTCAGCAGAGGCTCCTACAATGAGCAGTTCTTC	CASSFSRGSYNEQFF
14	-	TRBV7-2	-	TRBJ2-2	TGTGCCAGCAGCTTAAGCTCAGGTTCCGGGGAGCTGTTTTTT	CASSLSSGSGELFF
13	TRBD2	TRBV10-3	-	TRBJ2-2	TGTGCCATCGGGGGGAGGGACACCGGGGAGCTGTTTTTT	CAIGGRDTGELFF
15	-	TRBV4-2	-	TRBJ2-7	TGTGCCAGCAGCCAAGACGTAACTAGGTTTTACGAGCAGTACTTC	CASSQDVTRFYEQYF
10	-	TRBV30	few	TRBJ1-6	TGTGCCTGGGGTCTTCGGCCCCTCCACTTT	CAWGLRPLHF
16	TRBD2	TRBV19	-	TRBJ2-1	TGTGCCAGTAGTGCAGCGCTAGCGGAGTCCTACAATGAGCAGTTCTTC	CASSAALAESYNEQFF
16	TRBD1	TRBV5-5	-	TRBJ2-7	TGTGCCAGCAGCTTTGAGGGGGGACAGGGGCATGTCAAGCAGTACTTC	CASSFEGGQGHVKQYF
16	-	TRBV3-1/TRBV3-2	-	TRBJ2-2	TGTGCCAGCAGCCAAGATCGTGGGCAGAACACCGGGGAGCTGTTTTTT	CASSQDRGQNTGELFF